Included here is one T cell receptor beta chain sequence, with context. This specimen comes from a study of Ad26.COV2.S vaccination and SARS-CoV-2 variants. Sequencing was performed with immunoSEQ multiplex PCR; in TCRdb, only in-frame clones are kept and a portion is missing. The sample yields around 300,000 clones, around 88% seen once. Sample treatment: approximately 18 received Ad26.COV2.S at low or high dose, single or two shots; several received placebo; per-sample allocation not given. Day 63 after the first vaccine or placebo injection was the time point for sampling. Wuhan-strain spike was delivered by a replication-incompetent Ad26 vector. The CDR3 is 15 residues long. The V gene's germline CDR1 is MDHEN and CDR2 SYDVKM. Trimming left V 7 bases short and J 0 bases short, with 10 bases between.

V usage is TRBV28 and J usage is TRBJ2-6, with D perhaps TRBD2 (6 bases). The sequencing here drew on peripheral blood, taken in a trial of Ad26.COV2.S vaccine versus placebo. The TCR sequence derives from a person between 18 and 65 years old who received the Ad26.COV2.S COVID-19 vaccine or a placebo. This CDR3 reads CASKGGSSGANVLTF. CDR3 DNA sequence: TGTGCCAGCAAAGGAGGGAGCTCTGGGGCCAACGTCCTGACTTTC.